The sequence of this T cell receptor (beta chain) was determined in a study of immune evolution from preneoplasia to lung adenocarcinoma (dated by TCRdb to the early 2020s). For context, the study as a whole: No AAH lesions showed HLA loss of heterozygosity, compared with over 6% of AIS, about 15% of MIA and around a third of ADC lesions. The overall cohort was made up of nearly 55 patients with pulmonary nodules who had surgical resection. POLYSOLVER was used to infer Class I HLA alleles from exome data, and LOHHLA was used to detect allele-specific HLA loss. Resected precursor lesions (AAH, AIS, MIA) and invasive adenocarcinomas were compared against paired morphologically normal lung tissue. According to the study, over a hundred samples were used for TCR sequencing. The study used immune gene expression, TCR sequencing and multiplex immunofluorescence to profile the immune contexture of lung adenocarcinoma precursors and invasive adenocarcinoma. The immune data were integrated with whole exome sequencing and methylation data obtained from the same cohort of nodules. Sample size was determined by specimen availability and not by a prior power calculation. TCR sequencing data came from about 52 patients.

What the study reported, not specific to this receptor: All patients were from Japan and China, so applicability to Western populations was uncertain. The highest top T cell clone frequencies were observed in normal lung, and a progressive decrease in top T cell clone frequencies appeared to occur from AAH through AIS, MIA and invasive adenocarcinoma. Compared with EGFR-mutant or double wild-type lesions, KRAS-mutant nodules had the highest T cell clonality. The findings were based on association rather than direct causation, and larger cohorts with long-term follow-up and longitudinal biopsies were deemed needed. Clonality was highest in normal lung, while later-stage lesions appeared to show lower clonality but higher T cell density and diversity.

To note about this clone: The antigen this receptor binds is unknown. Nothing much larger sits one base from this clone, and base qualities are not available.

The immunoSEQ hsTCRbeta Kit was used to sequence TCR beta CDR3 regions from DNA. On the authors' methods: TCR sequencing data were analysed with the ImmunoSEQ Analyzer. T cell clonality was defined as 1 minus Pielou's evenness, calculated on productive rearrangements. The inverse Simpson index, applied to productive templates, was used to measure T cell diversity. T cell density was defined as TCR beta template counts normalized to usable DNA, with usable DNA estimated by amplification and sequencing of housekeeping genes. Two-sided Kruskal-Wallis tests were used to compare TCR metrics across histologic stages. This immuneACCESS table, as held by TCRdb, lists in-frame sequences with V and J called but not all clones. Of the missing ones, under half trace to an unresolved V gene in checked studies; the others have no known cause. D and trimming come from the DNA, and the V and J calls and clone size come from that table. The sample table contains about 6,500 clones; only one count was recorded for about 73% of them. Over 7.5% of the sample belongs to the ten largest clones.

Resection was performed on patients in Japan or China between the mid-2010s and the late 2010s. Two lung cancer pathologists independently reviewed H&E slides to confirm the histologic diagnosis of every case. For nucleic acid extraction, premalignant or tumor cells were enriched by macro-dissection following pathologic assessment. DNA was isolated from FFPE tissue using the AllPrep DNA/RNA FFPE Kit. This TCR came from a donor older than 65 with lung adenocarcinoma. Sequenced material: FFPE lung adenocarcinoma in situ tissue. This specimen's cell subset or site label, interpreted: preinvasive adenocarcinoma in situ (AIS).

The sequenced DNA is TGTGCCAGCAGTTTTAGAGTGGGTGAGCAGTTCTTC. This encodes CASSFRVGEQFF. The chain couples TRBV27 to TRBJ2-1, with no confident D gene call. Spanning cysteine to phenylalanine, the CDR3 consists of 12 amino acids. Of all the DNA, just the CDR3 is kept, 36 bases in frame from base 1. V is shortened by 3 bases, J by 9 bases, and the region joining them spans 9 bases. CDR1 and CDR2 are drawn from the germline V gene (reference sequence): MNHEY, SMNVEV.